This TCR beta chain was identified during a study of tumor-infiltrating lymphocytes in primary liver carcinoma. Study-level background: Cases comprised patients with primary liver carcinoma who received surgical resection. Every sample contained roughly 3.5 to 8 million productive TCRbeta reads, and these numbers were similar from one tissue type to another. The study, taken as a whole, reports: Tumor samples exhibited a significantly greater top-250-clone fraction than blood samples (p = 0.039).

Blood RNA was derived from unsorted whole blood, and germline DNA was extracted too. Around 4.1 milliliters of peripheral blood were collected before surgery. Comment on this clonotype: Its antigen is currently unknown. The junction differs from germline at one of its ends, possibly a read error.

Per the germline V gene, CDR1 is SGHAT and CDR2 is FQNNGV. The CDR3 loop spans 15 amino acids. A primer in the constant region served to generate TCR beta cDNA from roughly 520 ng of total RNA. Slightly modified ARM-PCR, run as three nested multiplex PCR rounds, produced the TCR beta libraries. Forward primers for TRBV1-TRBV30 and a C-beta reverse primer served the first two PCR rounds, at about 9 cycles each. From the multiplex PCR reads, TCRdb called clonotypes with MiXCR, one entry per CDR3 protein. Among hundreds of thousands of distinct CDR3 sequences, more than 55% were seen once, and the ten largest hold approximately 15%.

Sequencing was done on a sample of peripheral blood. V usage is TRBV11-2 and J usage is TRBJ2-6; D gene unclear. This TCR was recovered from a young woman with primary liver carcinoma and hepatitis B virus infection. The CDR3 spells CASSGDLSRANVLTF. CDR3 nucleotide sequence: TGTGCCAGCAGCGGCGATCTCTCTAGGGCCAACGTCCTGACTTTC.